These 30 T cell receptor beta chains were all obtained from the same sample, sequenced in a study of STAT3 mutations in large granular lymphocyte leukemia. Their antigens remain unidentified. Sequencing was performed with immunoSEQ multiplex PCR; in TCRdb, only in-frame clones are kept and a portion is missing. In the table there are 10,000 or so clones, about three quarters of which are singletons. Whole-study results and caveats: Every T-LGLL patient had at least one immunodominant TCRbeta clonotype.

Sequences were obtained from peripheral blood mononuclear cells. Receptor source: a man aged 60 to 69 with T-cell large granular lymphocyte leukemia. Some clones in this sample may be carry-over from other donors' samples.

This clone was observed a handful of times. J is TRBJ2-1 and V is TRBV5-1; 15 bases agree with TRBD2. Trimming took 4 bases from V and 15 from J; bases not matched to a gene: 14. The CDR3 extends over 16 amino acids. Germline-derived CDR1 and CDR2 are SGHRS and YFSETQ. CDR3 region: CASSAEPGLAGGGRFF. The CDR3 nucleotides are TGCGCCAGCAGCGCGGAGCCGGGACTAGCGGGAGGCGGGCGGTTCTTC.

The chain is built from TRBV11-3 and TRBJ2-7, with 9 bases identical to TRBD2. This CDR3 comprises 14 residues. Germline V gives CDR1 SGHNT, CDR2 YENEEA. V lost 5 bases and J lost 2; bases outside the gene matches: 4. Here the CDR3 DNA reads TGTGCCAGCAGCGTGGCTAGCGGGGCCTACGAGCAGTACTTC. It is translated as CASSVASGAYEQYF.

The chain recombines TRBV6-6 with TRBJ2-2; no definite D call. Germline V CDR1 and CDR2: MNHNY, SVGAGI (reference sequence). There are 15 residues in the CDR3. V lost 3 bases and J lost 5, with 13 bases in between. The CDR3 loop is CASSYLAVVTGELFF. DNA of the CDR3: TGTGCCAGCAGTTATTTGGCTGTGGTGACCGGGGAGCTGTTTTTT.

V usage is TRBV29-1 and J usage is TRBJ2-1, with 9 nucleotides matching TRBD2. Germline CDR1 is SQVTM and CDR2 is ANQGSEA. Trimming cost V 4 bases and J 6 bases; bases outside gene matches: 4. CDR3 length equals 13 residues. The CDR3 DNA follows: TGCAGCGTTGTTAGCGGGAGCCCCAATGAGCAGTTCTTC. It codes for CSVVSGSPNEQFF.

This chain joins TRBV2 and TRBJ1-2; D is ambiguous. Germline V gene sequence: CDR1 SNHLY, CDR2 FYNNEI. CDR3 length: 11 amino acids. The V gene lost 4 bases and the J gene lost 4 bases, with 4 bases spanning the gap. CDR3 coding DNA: TGTGCCAGCAGTGTAAGCTATGGCTACACCTTC. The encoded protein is CASSVSYGYTF.

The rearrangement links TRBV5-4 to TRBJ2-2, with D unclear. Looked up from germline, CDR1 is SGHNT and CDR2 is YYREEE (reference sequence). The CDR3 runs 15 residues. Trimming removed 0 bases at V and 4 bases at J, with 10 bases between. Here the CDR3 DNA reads TGTGCCAGCAGCTTGGGCGGCTGGACCACCGGGGAGCTGTTTTTT. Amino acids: CASSLGGWTTGELFF.

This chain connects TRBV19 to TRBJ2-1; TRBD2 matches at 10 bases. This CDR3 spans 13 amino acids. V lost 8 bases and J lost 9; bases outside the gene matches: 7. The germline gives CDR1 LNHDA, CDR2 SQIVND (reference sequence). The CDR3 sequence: CASRTSGTSEQFF. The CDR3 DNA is TGTGCCAGTCGTACTAGCGGGACGAGTGAGCAGTTCTTC.

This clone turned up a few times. CDR3 loop: CAWQGMNTEAFF. CDR3 sequence (DNA): TGTGCCTGGCAGGGCATGAACACTGAAGCTTTCTTT. V is TRBV30 and J is TRBJ1-1, with D possibly being TRBD1 (5 bases). Deletions cut 5 bases from V and 0 bases from J, with 7 bases between. Germline CDR1 GTSNPN, CDR2 SVGIG (reference sequence). The CDR3 consists of 12 residues.

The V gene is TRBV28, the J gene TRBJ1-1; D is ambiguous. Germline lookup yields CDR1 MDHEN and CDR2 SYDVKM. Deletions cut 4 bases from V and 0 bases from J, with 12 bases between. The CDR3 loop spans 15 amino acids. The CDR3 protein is CASSSPHRLNTEAFF. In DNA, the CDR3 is TGTGCCAGCAGTTCCCCTCATCGATTGAACACTGAAGCTTTCTTT.

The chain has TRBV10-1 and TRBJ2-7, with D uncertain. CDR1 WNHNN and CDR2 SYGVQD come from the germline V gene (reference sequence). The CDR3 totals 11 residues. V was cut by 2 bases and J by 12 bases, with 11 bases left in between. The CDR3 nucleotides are TGCGCCAGCAGTGAGGAAGGAAATTGGTACTTC. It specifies CASSEEGNWYF.

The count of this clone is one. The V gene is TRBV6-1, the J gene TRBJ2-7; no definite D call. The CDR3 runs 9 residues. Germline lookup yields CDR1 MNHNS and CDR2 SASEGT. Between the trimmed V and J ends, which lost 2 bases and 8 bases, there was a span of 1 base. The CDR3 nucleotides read TGTGCCAGCAGTGAACAGCAGTACTTC. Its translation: CASSEQQYF.

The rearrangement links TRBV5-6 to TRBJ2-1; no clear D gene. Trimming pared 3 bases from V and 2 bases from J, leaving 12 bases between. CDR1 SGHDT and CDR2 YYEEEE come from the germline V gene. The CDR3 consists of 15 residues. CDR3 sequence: CASSSWGSPYNEQFF. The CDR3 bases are TGTGCCAGCAGCTCCTGGGGATCCCCCTACAATGAGCAGTTCTTC. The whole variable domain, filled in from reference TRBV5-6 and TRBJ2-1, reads DAGVTQSPTHLIKTRGQQVTLRCSPKSGHDTVSWYQQALGQGPQFIFQYYEEEERQRGNFPDRFSGHQFPNYSSELNVNALLLGDSALYLCASSSWGSPYNEQFFGPGTRLTVL.

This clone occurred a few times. The CDR3 protein is CASSRVGGQETQYF. DNA of the CDR3: TGTGCCAGCAGCCGGGTGGGGGGGCAAGAGACCCAGTACTTC. The chain has TRBV9 and TRBJ2-5; 7 nucleotides align to TRBD2. The CDR3 loop spans 14 amino acids. Trimming took 4 bases from V and 2 from J; bases not matched to a gene: 5. Per the germline V gene, CDR1 is SGDLS and CDR2 is YYNGEE.

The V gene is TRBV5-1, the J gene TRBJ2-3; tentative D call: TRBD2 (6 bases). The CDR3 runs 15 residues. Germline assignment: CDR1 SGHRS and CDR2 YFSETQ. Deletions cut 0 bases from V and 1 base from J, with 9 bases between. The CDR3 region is CASSLGRDGTDTQYF. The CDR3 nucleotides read TGCGCCAGCAGCTTGGGGCGGGACGGCACAGATACGCAGTATTTT.

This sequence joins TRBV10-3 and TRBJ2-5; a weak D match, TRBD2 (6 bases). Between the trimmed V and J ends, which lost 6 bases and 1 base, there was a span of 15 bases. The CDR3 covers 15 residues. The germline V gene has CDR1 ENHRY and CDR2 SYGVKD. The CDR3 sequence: CAIRPGLSPQETQYF. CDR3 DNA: TGTGCCATCAGACCGGGACTGTCGCCCCAAGAGACCCAGTACTTC.

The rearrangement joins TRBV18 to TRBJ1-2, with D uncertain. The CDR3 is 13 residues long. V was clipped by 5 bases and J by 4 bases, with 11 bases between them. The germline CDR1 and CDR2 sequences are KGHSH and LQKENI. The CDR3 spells CASSTSQPYGYTF. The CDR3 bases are TGTGCCAGCTCAACTTCACAACCCTATGGCTACACCTTC. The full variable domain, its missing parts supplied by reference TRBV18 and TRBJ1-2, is NAGVMQNPRHLVRRRGQEARLRCSPMKGHSHVYWYRQLPEEGLKFMVYLQKENIIDESGMPKERFSAEFPKEGPSILRIQQVVRGDSAAYFCASSTSQPYGYTFGSGTRLTVV.

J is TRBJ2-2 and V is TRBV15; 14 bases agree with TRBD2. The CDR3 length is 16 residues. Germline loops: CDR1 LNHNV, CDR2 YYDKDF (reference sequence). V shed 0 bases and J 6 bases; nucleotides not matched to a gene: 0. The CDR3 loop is CATSRETSGRAGELFF. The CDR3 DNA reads TGTGCCACCAGCAGAGAGACTAGCGGGAGGGCCGGGGAGCTGTTTTTT.

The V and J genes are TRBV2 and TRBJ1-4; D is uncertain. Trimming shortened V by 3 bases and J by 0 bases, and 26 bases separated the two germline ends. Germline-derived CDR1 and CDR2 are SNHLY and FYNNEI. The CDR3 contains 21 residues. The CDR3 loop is CASSELRIVQKLVATNEKLFF. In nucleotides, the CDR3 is TGTGCCAGCAGTGAGTTGCGTATCGTGCAGAAGCTCGTGGCAACTAATGAAAAACTGTTTTTT.

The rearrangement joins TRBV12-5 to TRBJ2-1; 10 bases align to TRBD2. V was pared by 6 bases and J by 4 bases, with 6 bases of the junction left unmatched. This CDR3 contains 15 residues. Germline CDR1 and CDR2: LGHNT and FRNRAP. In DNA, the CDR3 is TGTGCTAGTGGACCTCCTAGCGGGGGATACAATGAGCAGTTCTTC. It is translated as CASGPPSGGYNEQFF.

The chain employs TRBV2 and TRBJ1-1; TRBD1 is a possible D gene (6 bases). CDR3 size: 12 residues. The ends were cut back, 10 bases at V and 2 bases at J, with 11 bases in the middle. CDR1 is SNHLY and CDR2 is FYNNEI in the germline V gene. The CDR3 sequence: CANPGQNTEAFF. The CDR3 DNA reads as TGTGCCAACCCGGGACAAAACACTGAAGCTTTCTTT.

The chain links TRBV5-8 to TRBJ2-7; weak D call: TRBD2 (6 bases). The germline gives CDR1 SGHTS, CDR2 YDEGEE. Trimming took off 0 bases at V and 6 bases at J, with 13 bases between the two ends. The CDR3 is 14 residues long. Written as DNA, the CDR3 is TGTGCCAGCAGCTTGGACGGGAGTGTTCTCGAGCAGTACTTC. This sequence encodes CASSLDGSVLEQYF. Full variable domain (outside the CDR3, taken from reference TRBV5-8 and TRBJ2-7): EAGVTQSPTHLIKTRGQQATLRCSPISGHTSVYWYQQALGLGLQFLLWYDEGEERNRGNFPPRFSGRQFPNYSSELNVNALELEDSALYLCASSLDGSVLEQYFGPGTRLTVT.

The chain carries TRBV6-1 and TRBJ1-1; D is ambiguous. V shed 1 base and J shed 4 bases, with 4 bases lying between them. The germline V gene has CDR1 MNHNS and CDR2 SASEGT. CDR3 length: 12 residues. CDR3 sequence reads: CASSEGFTEAFF. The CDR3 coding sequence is TGTGCCAGCAGTGAAGGTTTCACTGAAGCTTTCTTT.

The DNA for the CDR3 is TGTGCCAGCAAACTAGCCGGGTACGAGCAGTACTTC. It is translated as CASKLAGYEQYF. The rearrangement joins TRBV6-1 to TRBJ2-7, with D maybe TRBD2 (6 bases). The CDR3 is 12 amino acids. The ends were cut back, 7 bases at V and 4 bases at J, with 11 bases in the middle. The V gene's germline CDR1 is MNHNS and CDR2 SASEGT.

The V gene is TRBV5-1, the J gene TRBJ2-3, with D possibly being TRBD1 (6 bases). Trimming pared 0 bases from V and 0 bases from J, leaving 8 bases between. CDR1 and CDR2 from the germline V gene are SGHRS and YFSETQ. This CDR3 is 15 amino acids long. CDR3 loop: CASSLETGSTDTQYF. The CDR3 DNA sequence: TGCGCCAGCAGCTTGGAAACAGGGAGCACAGATACGCAGTATTTT.

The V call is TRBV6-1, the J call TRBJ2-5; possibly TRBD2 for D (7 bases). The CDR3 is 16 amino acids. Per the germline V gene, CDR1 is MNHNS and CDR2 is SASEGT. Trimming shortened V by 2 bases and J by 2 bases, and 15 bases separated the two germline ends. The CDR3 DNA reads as TGTGCCAGCAGTGAAATGGGGGCGGGAGAACAAGAGACCCAGTACTTC. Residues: CASSEMGAGEQETQYF.

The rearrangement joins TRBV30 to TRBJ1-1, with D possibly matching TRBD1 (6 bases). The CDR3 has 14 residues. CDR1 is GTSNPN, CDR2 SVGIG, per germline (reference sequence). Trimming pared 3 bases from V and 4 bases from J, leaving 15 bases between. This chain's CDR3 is CAWRPRGKFTEAFF. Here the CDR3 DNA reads TGTGCCTGGAGGCCCAGGGGAAAATTCACTGAAGCTTTCTTT.

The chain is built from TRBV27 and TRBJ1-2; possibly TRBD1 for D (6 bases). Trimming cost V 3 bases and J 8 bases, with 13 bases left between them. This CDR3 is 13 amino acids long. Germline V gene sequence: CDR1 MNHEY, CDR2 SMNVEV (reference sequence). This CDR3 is CASSFWGAAGYTF. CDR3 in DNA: TGTGCCAGCAGTTTCTGGGGGGCCGCGGGCTACACCTTC.

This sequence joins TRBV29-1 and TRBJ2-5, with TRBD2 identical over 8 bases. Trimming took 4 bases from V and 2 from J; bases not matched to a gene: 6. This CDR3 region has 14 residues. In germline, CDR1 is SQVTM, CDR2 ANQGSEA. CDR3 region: CSVGLPGGQETQYF. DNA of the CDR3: TGCAGCGTTGGACTCCCGGGAGGGCAAGAGACCCAGTACTTC.

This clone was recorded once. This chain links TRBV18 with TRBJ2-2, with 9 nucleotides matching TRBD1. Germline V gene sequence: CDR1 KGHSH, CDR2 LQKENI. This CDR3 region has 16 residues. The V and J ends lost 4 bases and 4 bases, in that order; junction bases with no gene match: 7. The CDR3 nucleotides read TGTGCCAGCTCACAACTCCGGGACAGGGCCACCGGGGAGCTGTTTTTT. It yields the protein CASSQLRDRATGELFF.

In DNA form, the CDR3 reads TGCGCCAGCAGTGAAGGGACAGGCAGCGATACGCAGTATTTT. Its protein product is CASSEGTGSDTQYF. This chain links TRBV10-2 with TRBJ2-3; TRBD1 aligns across 8 bases. Per the germline V gene, CDR1 is WSHSY and CDR2 is SAAADI. The CDR3 totals 14 residues. Germline trimming cut 3 bases from V and 6 bases from J; bases unmatched to any gene: 5.